Included here is one T cell receptor beta chain sequence, with context. This sample stems from a study of PD-L1 blockade in urothelial cancer. Study-level information: The authors examined blood 3 weeks (second dose) and 6 weeks after treatment start. The median T cell count in blood samples was some 150,000.

Data came from immunoSEQ multiplex PCR; TCRdb stores just in-frame clones and leaves some out. Seen here are about 45,000 clones, under 90% observed once, and the top ten hold about 15%. The CDR3 runs 13 residues. CDR1 and CDR2 (germline): MDHEN, SYDVKM. After removal of 5 bases from V and 1 base from J, the junction contained 2 bases not matched to a gene. Time point defined: peripheral blood 6 weeks after treatment start. The source of this sequence is a man in his fifties or sixties with urothelial cancer. Sequenced here: PBMCs, sampled around atezolizumab (anti-PD-L1) treatment. The chain uses TRBV28 and TRBJ2-7; 7 bases map to TRBD1. DNA of the CDR3: TGTGCCAGCAGTGTGGGACAGTCCTACGAGCAGTACTTC. It encodes CASSVGQSYEQYF.